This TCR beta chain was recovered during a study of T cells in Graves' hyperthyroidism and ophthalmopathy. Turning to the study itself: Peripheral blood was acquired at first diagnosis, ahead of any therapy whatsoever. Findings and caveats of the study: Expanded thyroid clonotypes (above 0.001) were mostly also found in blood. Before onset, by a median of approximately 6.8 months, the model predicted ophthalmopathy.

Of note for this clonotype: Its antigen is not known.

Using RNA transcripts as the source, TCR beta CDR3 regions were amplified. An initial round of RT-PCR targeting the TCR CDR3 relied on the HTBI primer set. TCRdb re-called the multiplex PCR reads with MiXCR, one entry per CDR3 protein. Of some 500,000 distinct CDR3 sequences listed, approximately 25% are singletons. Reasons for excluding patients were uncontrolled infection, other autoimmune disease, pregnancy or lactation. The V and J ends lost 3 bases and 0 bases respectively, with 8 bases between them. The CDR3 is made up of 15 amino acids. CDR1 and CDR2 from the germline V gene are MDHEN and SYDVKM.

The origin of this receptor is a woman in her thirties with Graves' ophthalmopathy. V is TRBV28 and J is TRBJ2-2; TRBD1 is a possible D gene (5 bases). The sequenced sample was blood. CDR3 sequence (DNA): TGTGCCAGCAGTTTTGAGACAGCGAACACCGGGGAGCTGTTTTTT. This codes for CASSFETANTGELFF.